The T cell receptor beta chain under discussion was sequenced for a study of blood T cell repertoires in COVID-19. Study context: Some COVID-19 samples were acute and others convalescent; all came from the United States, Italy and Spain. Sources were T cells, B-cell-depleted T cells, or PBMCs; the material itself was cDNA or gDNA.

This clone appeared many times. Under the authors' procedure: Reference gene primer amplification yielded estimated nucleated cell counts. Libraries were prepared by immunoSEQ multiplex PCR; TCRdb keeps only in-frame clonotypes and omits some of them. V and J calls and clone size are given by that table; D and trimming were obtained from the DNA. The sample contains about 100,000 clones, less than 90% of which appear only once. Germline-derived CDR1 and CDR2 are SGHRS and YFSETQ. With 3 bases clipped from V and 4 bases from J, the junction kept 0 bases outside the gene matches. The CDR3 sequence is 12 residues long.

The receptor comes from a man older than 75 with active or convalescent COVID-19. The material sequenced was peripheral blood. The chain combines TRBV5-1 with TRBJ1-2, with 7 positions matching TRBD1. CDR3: CASSWTGYGYTF. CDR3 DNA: TGCGCCAGCAGCTGGACAGGCTATGGCTACACCTTC.